This T cell receptor (beta chain) was found in a study of blood T cell repertoires in COVID-19. Study-level background: The cDNA or gDNA used as material had been derived from T cells, B-cell-depleted T cells, or PBMCs.

CDR1 LGHDT and CDR2 YNNKEL come from the germline V gene (reference sequence). J was trimmed by 5 bases and V by 7 bases; bases with no gene match: 13. This CDR3 has 16 residues. Per the study methods: Reference gene primers were amplified, and this amplification served to estimate nucleated cell counts. Using immunoSEQ multiplex PCR, the repertoire was profiled, and TCRdb retains in-frame clones only, with some absent. That table is the source of V, J and clone size, and D and trimming were worked out from the DNA. This sample carries 100,000 to 150,000 clones, about 87% of them seen once, and the ten largest clones take under 3%.

This TCR was sampled from a man over 45 with active COVID-19. Sequencing was carried out using peripheral blood. V is TRBV3-1 (or the pseudogene TRBV3-2) and J is TRBJ2-5, with TRBD2 matching over 10 bases. The CDR3 is CASTLSGGWSGETQYF. The DNA of the CDR3 is TGTGCCAGCACCCTTAGCGGGGGGTGGAGCGGGGAGACCCAGTACTTC.